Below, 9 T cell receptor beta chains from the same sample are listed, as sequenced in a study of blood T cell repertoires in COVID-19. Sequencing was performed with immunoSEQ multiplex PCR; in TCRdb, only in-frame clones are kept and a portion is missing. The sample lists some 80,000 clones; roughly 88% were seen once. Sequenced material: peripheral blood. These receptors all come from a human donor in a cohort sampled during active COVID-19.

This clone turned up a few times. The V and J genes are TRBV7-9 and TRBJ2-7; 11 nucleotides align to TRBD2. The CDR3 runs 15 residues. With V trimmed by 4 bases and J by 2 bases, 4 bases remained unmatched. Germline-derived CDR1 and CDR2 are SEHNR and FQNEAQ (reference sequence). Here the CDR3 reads CASSWGLAEPYEQYF. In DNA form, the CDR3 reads TGTGCCAGCAGCTGGGGACTAGCGGAACCCTACGAGCAGTACTTC.

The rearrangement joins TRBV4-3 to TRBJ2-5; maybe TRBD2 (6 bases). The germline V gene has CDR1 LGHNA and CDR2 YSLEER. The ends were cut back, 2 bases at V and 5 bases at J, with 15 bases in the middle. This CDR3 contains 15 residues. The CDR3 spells CASSQIWGRSETQYF. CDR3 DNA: TGCGCCAGCAGCCAAATCTGGGGGAGGTCGGAGACCCAGTACTTC.

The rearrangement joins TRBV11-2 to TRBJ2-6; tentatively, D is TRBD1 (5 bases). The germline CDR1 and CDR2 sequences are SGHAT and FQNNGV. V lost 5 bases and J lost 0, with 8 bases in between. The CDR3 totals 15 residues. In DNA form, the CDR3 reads TGTGCCAGCAGCATGACAGTCTCTGGGGCCAACGTCCTGACTTTC. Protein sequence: CASSMTVSGANVLTF.

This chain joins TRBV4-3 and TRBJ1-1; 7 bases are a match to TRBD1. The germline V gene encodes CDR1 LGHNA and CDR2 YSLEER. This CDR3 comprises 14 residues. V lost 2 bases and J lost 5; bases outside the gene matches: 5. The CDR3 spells CASSQQGEVTEAFF. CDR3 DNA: TGCGCCAGCAGCCAACAGGGGGAGGTGACTGAAGCTTTCTTT.

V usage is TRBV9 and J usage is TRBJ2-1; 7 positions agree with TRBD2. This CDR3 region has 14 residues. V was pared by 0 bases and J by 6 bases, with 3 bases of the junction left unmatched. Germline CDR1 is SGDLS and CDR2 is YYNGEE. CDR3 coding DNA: TGTGCCAGCAGCGTAGGGGCTAGCGGCAATGAGCAGTTCTTC. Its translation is CASSVGASGNEQFF.

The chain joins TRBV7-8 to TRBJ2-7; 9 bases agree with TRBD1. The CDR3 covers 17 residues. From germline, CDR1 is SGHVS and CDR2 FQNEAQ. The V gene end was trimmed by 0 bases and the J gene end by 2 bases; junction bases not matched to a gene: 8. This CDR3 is CASSLAPPRQGAYEQYF. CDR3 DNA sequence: TGTGCCAGCAGCTTAGCGCCCCCCCGACAGGGGGCCTACGAGCAGTACTTC. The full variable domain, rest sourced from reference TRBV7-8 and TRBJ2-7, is GAGVSQSPRYKVAKRGQDVALRCDPISGHVSLFWYQQALGQGPEFLTYFQNEAQLDKSGLPSDRFFAERPEGSVSTLKIQRTQQEDSAVYLCASSLAPPRQGAYEQYFGPGTRLTVT.

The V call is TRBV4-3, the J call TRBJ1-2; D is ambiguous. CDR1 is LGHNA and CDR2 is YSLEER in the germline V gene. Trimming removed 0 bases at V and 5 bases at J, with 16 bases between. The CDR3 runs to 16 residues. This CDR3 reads CASSQDVGGRTYGYTF. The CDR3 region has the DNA TGCGCCAGCAGCCAAGATGTTGGAGGGCGGACTTATGGCTACACCTTC.

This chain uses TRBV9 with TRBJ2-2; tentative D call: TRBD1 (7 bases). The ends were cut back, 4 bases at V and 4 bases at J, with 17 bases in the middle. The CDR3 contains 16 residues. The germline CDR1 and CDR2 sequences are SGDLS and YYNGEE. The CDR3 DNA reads TGTGCCAGCAGCTCAACGACAGGGAGGAGCACCGGGGAGCTGTTTTTT. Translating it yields CASSSTTGRSTGELFF.

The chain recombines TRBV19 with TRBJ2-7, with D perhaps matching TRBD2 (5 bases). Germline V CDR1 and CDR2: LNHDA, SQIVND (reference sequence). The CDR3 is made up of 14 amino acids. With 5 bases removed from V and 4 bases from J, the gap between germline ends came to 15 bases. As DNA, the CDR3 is TGTGCCAGTAGTTTCGGGAAAATAGGTTACGAGCAGTACTTC. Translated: CASSFGKIGYEQYF.